The 10 T cell receptor beta chains in this list originate from one sample, sequenced in a study of blood T cell repertoires in COVID-19. Only in-frame clones appear in the TCRdb table, and some are missing; sequencing was by immunoSEQ multiplex PCR. Of more than 200,000 clones listed, 86% are singletons. Input material: peripheral blood. The receptors come from a man aged 25-45 years with active or convalescent COVID-19.

The rearrangement links TRBV5-1 to TRBJ1-1, with D possibly TRBD1 on 6 matching bases. The germline V gene encodes CDR1 SGHRS and CDR2 YFSETQ. Trimming pared 4 bases from V and 4 bases from J, leaving 17 bases between. This CDR3 comprises 15 residues. The CDR3 here is CASSGWTAPGTEAFF. In nucleotides, the CDR3 is TGCGCCAGCAGCGGATGGACAGCTCCGGGCACTGAAGCTTTCTTT.

This clone was recorded once. The chain uses TRBV5-1 and TRBJ2-7; 9 bases fit TRBD1. Germline-derived CDR1 and CDR2 are SGHRS and YFSETQ. CDR3 length: 14 residues. The trim removed 3 bases at V and 4 bases at J, leaving 5 bases unmatched. CDR3 bases: TGCGCCAGCAGCTCCGGGACAGGGAGGTACGAGCAGTACTTC. It codes for CASSSGTGRYEQYF.

The chain couples TRBV10-3 to TRBJ2-5; the D is unclear. From germline, CDR1 is ENHRY and CDR2 SYGVKD. The V end lost 0 bases, the J end lost 1 base, and 9 bases lay between the germline ends. The length of the CDR3 is 15 residues. The CDR3 sequence: CAISESVQAQETQYF. The CDR3 DNA follows: TGTGCCATCAGTGAGTCTGTCCAGGCCCAAGAGACCCAGTACTTC.

V is TRBV5-1 and J is TRBJ2-1, with D perhaps TRBD2 (5 bases). This CDR3 spans 15 amino acids. V dropped 5 bases and J dropped 7 bases, with 19 bases sitting between them. CDR1 and CDR2 from the germline V gene are SGHRS and YFSETQ. The CDR3 loop is CASRRTSQRNNEQFF. Written as DNA, the CDR3 is TGCGCCAGCAGGCGGACTTCCCAACGCAATAATGAGCAGTTCTTC.

V usage is TRBV25-1 and J usage is TRBJ1-1, with a tentative D call TRBD1 (6 bases). The CDR3 runs 12 residues. Germline CDR1 is MGHDK and CDR2 is SYGVNS. The germline V and J ends were trimmed by 7 bases and 2 bases, with 8 bases remaining between them. The CDR3 nucleotides read TGTGCCAGCACGGGGGGCAACACTGAAGCTTTCTTT. Encoded protein: CASTGGNTEAFF.

The rearrangement joins TRBV14 to TRBJ2-1, with TRBD1 as a possible D gene (6 bases). The CDR3 contains 14 residues. Trimming removed 3 bases from V and 5 bases from J, with 11 bases in between. Germline lookup yields CDR1 SGHDN and CDR2 FVKESK. DNA for the CDR3: TGTGCCAGCAGCCACAGGACAGTAAACAATGAGCAGTTCTTC. This codes for CASSHRTVNNEQFF. Using reference TRBV14 and TRBJ2-1 for the parts outside the CDR3, the full variable domain is EAGVTQFPSHSVIEKGQTVTLRCDPISGHDNLYWYRRVMGKEIKFLLHFVKESKQDESGMPNNRFLAERTGGTYSTLKVQPAELEDSGVYFCASSHRTVNNEQFFGPGTRLTVL.

The CDR3 DNA reads as TGTGCCAGCAGGGTAGGGAGAGACTCTGGAAACACCATATATTTT. Amino acid sequence: CASRVGRDSGNTIYF. This sequence joins TRBV6-5 and TRBJ1-3; D is undetermined. The germline CDR1 and CDR2 sequences are MNHEY and SVGAGI. Trimming shortened V by 6 bases and J by 0 bases, and 12 bases separated the two germline ends. This CDR3 is built from 15 residues.

The chain carries TRBV19 and TRBJ2-7, with TRBD2 matching 8 bases. This CDR3 is built from 16 residues. J gave up 6 bases and V 4 bases, and 14 bases lay outside the gene matches. Germline assignment: CDR1 LNHDA and CDR2 SQIVND (reference sequence). CDR3 sequence (DNA): TGTGCCAGTAGTACCATCCCGACTAGCGCTCTCCCCGAGCAGTACTTC. This translates into CASSTIPTSALPEQYF.

The chain joins TRBV2 to TRBJ2-1, with 7 bases lining up with TRBD1. Germline values: CDR1 SNHLY, CDR2 FYNNEI. The CDR3 runs 16 residues. Germline trimming cut 1 base from V and 12 bases from J; bases unmatched to any gene: 15. The CDR3 nucleotides are TGTGCCAGCAGTGAAGGTATGGGGAACAGGGGATCCCGGCAGTTCTTC. It codes for CASSEGMGNRGSRQFF.

V usage is TRBV2 and J usage is TRBJ2-1; unclear D gene. V gave up 3 bases and J gave up 8 bases, with 5 bases separating them. The CDR3 is 11 residues long. Germline values: CDR1 SNHLY, CDR2 FYNNEI. CDR3: CASSEFDEQFF. The CDR3 region has the DNA TGTGCCAGCAGTGAGTTCGATGAGCAGTTCTTC. The full variable domain, in which reference TRBV2 and TRBJ2-1 provide the parts outside the CDR3, is EPEVTQTPSHQVTQMGQEVILRCVPISNHLYFYWYRQILGQKVEFLVSFYNNEISEKSEIFDDQFSVERPDGSNFTLKIRSTKLEDSAMYFCASSEFDEQFFGPGTRLTVL.